These 11 T cell receptor beta chains were all obtained from the same sample, sequenced in a study of cytomegalovirus exposure and HLA in healthy donors. With 60 Vbeta and 13 Jbeta primers, the PCR was carried out. Some clones are missing from TCRdb's copy, which holds only in-frame ones; the method was immunoSEQ multiplex PCR. The table shows around 120,000 clones, with just under 80% occurring only once. The sequencing input was PBMCs. These receptors all stem from a woman aged 40 to 50 in good health and CMV-seronegative.

The chain is built from TRBV27 and TRBJ1-2; D is unresolved. This CDR3 comprises 11 residues. V lost 5 bases, J lost 4 bases, and 5 bases lay in between. The germline CDR1 and CDR2 sequences are MNHEY and SMNVEV (reference sequence). CDR3 sequence: CASSESYGYTF. The CDR3 DNA sequence: TGTGCCAGCAGTGAGTCCTATGGCTACACCTTC.

The chain recombines TRBV7-9 with TRBJ1-4, with 7 positions matching TRBD1. The V segment lost 5 bases and the J segment 4 bases; nucleotides outside the gene matches: 4. Germline lookup yields CDR1 SEHNR and CDR2 FQNEAQ (reference sequence). The CDR3 length is 14 residues. The CDR3, as DNA: TGTGCCAGCAGCAGGGGGCACGGTAATGAAAAACTGTTTTTT. Translating gives CASSRGHGNEKLFF.

This chain links TRBV30 with TRBJ1-1; D might be TRBD1 (6 bases). CDR3 length: 15 residues. In germline, CDR1 is GTSNPN, CDR2 SVGIG (reference sequence). Trimming took off 1 base at V and 0 bases at J, with 12 bases between the two ends. The CDR3 here is CAWSAPDRMNTEAFF. The DNA for the CDR3 is TGTGCCTGGAGTGCCCCGGACAGAATGAACACTGAAGCTTTCTTT. The whole variable domain, filled in from reference TRBV30 and TRBJ1-1, reads SQTIHQWPATLVQPVGSPLSLECTVEGTSNPNLYWYRQAAGRGLQLLFYSVGIGQISSEVPQNLSASRPQDRQFILSSKKLLLSDSGFYLCAWSAPDRMNTEAFFGQGTRLTVV.

The genes are TRBV28 and TRBJ2-5; 13 bases line up with TRBD2. The CDR3 runs to 18 residues. Trimming took 5 bases from V and 0 from J; bases not matched to a gene: 9. Germline V gives CDR1 MDHEN, CDR2 SYDVKM. The CDR3 DNA reads TGTGCCAGCAGTCTGGGGACTAGCGGGACCCCGTACCAAGAGACCCAGTACTTC. Amino acids: CASSLGTSGTPYQETQYF.

This chain uses TRBV19 with TRBJ2-5; 8 bases are a match to TRBD1. Germline V CDR1 and CDR2: LNHDA, SQIVND (reference sequence). The CDR3 loop spans 14 amino acids. V lost 5 bases, J lost 2 bases, and 4 bases stayed unmatched. CDR3 residues: CASSPGQGQETQYF. CDR3 sequence (DNA): TGTGCCAGTAGTCCCGGACAGGGTCAAGAGACCCAGTACTTC.

This chain joins TRBV11-1 and TRBJ1-4; TRBD1 agrees at 9 bases. Germline trimming cut 6 bases from V and 5 bases from J; bases unmatched to any gene: 4. Per germline, CDR1 SGHAT and CDR2 FQDESV (reference sequence). This CDR3 contains 14 residues. For the CDR3, the DNA is TGTGCCAGCAGTTCCGGGACAGGGAATGAAAAACTGTTTTTT. Translated, it gives CASSSGTGNEKLFF.

The rearrangement joins TRBV19 to TRBJ2-1; D is perhaps TRBD1 (6 bases). Per germline, CDR1 LNHDA and CDR2 SQIVND (reference sequence). V was shortened by 2 bases and J by 0 bases, with 8 bases between the two germline ends. The CDR3 consists of 15 residues. CDR3 loop: CASSIQDSSYNEQFF. CDR3 bases: TGTGCCAGTAGTATACAGGACAGCTCCTACAATGAGCAGTTCTTC.

The chain links TRBV6-1 to TRBJ1-1, with D perhaps TRBD1 (6 bases). V lost 3 bases and J lost 2, with 10 bases in between. CDR3 length: 14 amino acids. Germline V gene lookup returns CDR1 MNHNS and CDR2 SASEGT. CDR3 sequence reads: CASSDGQTNTEAFF. The CDR3 DNA is TGTGCCAGCAGTGACGGACAGACAAACACTGAAGCTTTCTTT.

The rearrangement links TRBV27 to TRBJ2-5; 8 bases are a match to TRBD1. CDR1 is MNHEY and CDR2 is SMNVEV in the germline V gene (reference sequence). This CDR3 is 16 amino acids long. After removal of 4 bases from V and 4 bases from J, the junction contained 11 bases not matched to a gene. The CDR3 sequence is CASSSKTGTGGETQYF. CDR3 bases: TGTGCCAGCAGTTCTAAAACCGGGACAGGAGGAGAGACCCAGTACTTC.

V gene TRBV7-9 combines with J gene TRBJ2-7; D is unresolved. The CDR3 is 13 amino acids. Germline V gene sequence: CDR1 SEHNR, CDR2 FQNEAQ (reference sequence). V lost 5 bases, J lost 2 bases, and 10 bases lay in between. CDR3 DNA: TGTGCCAGCAGCCCTGTCTGGCCCTACGAGCAGTACTTC. It translates to CASSPVWPYEQYF.

V usage is TRBV11-2 and J usage is TRBJ1-5, with 7 positions matching TRBD1. With V trimmed by 6 bases and J by 3 bases, 5 bases remained unmatched. The CDR3 length is 14 residues. The V gene's germline CDR1 is SGHAT and CDR2 FQNNGV. CDR3 protein: CASSLQGSNQPQHF. CDR3 bases: TGTGCCAGCAGTCTACAGGGGTCCAATCAGCCCCAGCATTTT.